Listed below are T cell receptor beta chains from one sample, sequenced in a study of blood T cell repertoires in COVID-19. Only in-frame clones appear in the TCRdb table, and some are missing; sequencing was by immunoSEQ multiplex PCR. The data hold 330,000 or so clones, with approximately 88% observed a single time. Sequencing was done on a sample of peripheral blood. These receptors were taken from a man aged 25-40 years with COVID-19, enrolled during active disease. CDR3s include the opening cysteine and the closing phenylalanine or tryptophan. The D gene is left open where the match is weak. Only part of the rows carry a size: once, few, many, or a class if the clone is expanded.

clone_size	v_call	j_call	d_call	cdr3_aa	cdr3_nt
.	TRBV19	TRBJ1-4	.	CASSTGAGREKLFF	TGTGCCAGTAGTACAGGGGCAGGGCGGGAAAAACTGTTTTTT
.	TRBV19	TRBJ2-2	.	CASSIVGADTGELFF	TGTGCCAGTAGTATAGTGGGGGCTGACACCGGGGAGCTGTTTTTT
.	TRBV9	TRBJ1-2	TRBD1	CASSPGTGGRYGYTF	TGTGCCAGCAGCCCAGGGACAGGGGGCAGGTATGGCTACACCTTC
.	TRBV3-1/TRBV3-2	TRBJ2-7	.	CASSQDNGRGYEQYF	TGTGCCAGCAGCCAAGATAACGGCAGGGGATACGAGCAGTACTTC
many	TRBV28	TRBJ1-2	.	CASSLRGGRGYTF	TGTGCCAGCAGTTTACGGGGGGGCCGGGGCTACACCTTC
.	TRBV2	TRBJ2-5	.	CASLGYMTGDKETQYF	TGTGCCAGCTTAGGTTATATGACAGGAGATAAAGAGACCCAGTACTTC
.	TRBV2	TRBJ2-1	.	CASRALGGPSYNEQFF	TGTGCCAGCAGAGCTCTCGGGGGGCCCTCCTACAATGAGCAGTTCTTC
.	TRBV27	TRBJ2-3	TRBD1	CASGLDRGADTQYF	TGTGCCAGCGGCCTAGACAGGGGGGCAGATACGCAGTATTTT
.	TRBV5-1	TRBJ2-7	TRBD1	CASSLGQGFTYEQYF	TGCGCCAGCAGCCTCGGACAGGGGTTTACCTACGAGCAGTACTTC
.	TRBV19	TRBJ1-2	.	CASSIGEGANYGYTF	TGTGCCAGTAGTATCGGCGAGGGAGCTAACTATGGCTACACCTTC
.	TRBV11-2	TRBJ2-6	TRBD2	CASSLFPSGGSGANVLTF	TGTGCCAGCAGCTTATTCCCTAGCGGGGGCTCTGGGGCCAACGTCCTGACTTTC
.	TRBV5-1	TRBJ2-3	.	CASSLASGSTDTQYF	TGCGCCAGCAGCTTGGCATCAGGGAGCACAGATACGCAGTATTTT
.	TRBV7-2	TRBJ2-1	TRBD2	CASSLGAGGPGNEQFF	TGTGCCAGCAGCTTAGGAGCGGGAGGGCCGGGCAATGAGCAGTTCTTC
.	TRBV7-9	TRBJ2-1	.	CASSSDGRGRQFF	TGTGCCAGCAGTTCGGACGGCCGGGGGAGGCAGTTCTTC
once	TRBV4-1	TRBJ1-1	.	CASSQGRENTEAFF	TGCGCCAGCAGCCAAGGACGGGAGAACACTGAAGCTTTCTTT
once	TRBV25-1	TRBJ2-5	.	CASSEYGAAETQYF	TGTGCCAGCAGTGAATATGGAGCGGCAGAGACCCAGTACTTC
.	TRBV2	TRBJ1-6	.	CASSERQGSYNSPLHF	TGTGCCAGCAGTGAAAGGCAGGGCTCCTATAATTCACCCCTCCACTTT
.	TRBV5-5	TRBJ2-2	TRBD1	CASSRRDRKDGELFF	TGTGCCAGCAGCCGCCGGGACAGGAAGGACGGGGAGCTGTTTTTT
.	TRBV19	TRBJ1-1	TRBD1	CASSMDRGTEAFF	TGTGCCAGTAGTATGGACAGGGGCACTGAAGCTTTCTTT
.	TRBV3-1/TRBV3-2	TRBJ2-7	TRBD1	CASSYRGQEQYF	TGTGCCAGCAGCTATAGGGGGCAAGAGCAGTACTTC
.	TRBV7-9	TRBJ1-2	.	CASNTQDYGYTF	TGTGCCAGCAATACCCAGGACTATGGCTACACCTTC